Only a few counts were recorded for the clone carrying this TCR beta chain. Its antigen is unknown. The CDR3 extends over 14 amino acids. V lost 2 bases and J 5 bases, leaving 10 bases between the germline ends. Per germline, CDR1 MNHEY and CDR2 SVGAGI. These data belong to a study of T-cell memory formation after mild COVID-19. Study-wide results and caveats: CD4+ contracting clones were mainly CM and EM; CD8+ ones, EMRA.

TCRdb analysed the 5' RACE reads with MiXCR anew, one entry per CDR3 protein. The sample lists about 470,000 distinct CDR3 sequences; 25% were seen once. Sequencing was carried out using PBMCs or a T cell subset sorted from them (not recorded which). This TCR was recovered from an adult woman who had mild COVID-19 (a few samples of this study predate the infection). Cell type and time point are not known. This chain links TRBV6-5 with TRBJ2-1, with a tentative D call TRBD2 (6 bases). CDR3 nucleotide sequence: TGTGCCAGCAGTTACGGCGGCGGGAACAATGAGCAGTTCTTC. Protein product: CASSYGGGNNEQFF.